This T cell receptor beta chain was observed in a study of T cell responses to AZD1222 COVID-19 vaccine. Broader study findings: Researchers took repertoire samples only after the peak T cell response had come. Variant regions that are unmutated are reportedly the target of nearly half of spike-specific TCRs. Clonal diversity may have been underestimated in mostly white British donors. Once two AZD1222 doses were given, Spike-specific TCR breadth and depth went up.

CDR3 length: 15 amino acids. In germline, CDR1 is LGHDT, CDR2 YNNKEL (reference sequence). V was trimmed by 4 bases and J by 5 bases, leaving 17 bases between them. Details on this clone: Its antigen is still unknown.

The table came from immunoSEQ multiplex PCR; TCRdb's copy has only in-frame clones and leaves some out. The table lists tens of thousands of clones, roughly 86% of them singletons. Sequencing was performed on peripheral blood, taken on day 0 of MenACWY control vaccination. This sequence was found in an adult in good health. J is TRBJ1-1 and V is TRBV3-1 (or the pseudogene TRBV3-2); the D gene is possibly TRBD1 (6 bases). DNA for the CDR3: TGTGCCAGCAGCCCTTACAGGGTAAGTGGGACTGAAGCTTTCTTT. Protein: CASSPYRVSGTEAFF.